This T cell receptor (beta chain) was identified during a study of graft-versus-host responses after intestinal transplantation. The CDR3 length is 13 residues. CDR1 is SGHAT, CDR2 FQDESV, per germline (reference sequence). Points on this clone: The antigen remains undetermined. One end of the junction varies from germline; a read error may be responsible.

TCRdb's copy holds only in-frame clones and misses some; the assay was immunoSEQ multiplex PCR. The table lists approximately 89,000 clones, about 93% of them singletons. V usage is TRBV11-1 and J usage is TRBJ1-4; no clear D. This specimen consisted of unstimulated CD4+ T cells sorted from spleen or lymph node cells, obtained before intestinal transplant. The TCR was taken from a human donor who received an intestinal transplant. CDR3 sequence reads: CASSSATSEKLFF. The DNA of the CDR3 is TGTGCCAGCAGCTCCGCGACTAGTGAAAAACTGTTTTTT.